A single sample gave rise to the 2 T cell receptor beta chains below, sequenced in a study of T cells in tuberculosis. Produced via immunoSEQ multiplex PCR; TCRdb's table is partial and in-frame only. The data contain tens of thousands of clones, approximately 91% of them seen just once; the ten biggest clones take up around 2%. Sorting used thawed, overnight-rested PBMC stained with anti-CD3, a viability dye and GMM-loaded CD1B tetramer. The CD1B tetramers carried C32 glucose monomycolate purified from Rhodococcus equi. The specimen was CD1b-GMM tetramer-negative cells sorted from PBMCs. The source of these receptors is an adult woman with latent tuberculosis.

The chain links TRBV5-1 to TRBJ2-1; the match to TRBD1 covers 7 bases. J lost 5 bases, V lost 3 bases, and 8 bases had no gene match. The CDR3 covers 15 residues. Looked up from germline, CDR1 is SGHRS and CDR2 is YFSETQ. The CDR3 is CASSSDRALDNEQFF. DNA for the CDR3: TGCGCCAGCAGCTCCGACAGGGCCCTTGACAATGAGCAGTTCTTC.

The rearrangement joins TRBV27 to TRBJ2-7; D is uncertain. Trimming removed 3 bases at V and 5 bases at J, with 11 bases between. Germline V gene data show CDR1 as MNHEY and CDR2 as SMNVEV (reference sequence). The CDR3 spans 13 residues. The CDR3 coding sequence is TGTGCCAGCAGTTTCCTCGGAGCCAACGAGCAGTACTTC. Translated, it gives CASSFLGANEQYF.